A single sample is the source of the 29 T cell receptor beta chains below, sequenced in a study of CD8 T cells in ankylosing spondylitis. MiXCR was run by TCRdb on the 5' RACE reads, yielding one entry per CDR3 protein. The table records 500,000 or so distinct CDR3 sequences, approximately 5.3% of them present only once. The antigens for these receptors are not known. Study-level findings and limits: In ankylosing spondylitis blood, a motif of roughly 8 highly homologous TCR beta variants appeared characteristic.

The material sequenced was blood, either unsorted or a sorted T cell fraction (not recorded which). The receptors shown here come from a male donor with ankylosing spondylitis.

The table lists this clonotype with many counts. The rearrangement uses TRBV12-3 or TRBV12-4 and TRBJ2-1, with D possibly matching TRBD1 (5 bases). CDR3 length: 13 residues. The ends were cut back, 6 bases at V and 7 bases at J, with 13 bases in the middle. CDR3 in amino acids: CASSSGFPNEQFF. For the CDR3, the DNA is TGTGCCAGCAGCTCAGGGTTTCCTAATGAGCAGTTCTTC.

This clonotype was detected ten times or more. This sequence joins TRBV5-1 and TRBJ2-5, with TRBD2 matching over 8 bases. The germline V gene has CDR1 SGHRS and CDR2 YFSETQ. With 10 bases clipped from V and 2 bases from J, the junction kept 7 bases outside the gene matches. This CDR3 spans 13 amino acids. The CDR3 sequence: CAAGGGPQETQYF. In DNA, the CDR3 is TGCGCCGCGGGAGGAGGGCCACAAGAGACCCAGTACTTC.

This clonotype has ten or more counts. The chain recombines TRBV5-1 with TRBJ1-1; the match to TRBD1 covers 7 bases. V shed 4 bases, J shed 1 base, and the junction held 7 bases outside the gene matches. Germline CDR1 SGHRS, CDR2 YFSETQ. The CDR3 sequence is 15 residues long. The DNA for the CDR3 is TGCGCCAGCAGCCATTGGGACAGATCGAACACTGAAGCTTTCTTT. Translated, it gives CASSHWDRSNTEAFF.

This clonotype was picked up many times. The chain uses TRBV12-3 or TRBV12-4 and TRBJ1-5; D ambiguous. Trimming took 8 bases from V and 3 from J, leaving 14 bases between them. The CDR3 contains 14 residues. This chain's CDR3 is CASSIGATNQPQHF. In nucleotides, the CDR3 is TGTGCCAGCTCGATTGGAGCCACCAATCAGCCCCAGCATTTT.

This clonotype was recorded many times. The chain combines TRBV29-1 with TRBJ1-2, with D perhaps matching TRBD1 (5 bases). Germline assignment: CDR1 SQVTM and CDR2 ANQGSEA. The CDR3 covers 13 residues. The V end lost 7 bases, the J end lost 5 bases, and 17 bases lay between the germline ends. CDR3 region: CSARSGEGYGYTF. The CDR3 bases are TGCAGCGCCAGATCTGGGGAGGGGTATGGCTACACCTTC.

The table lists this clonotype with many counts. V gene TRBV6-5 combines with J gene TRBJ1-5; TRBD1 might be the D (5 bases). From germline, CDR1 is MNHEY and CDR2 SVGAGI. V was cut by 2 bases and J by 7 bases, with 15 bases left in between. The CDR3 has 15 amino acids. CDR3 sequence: CASSYTWGGGQPQHF. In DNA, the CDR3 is TGTGCCAGCAGTTACACATGGGGCGGTGGCCAGCCCCAGCATTTT.

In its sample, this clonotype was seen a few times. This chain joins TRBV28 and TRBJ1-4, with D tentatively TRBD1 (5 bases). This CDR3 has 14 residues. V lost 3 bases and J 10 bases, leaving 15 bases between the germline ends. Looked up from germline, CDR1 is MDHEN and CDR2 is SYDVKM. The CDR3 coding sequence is TGTGCCAGCAGTTTCGGGGGTGCGGAAGGAAAACTGTTTTTT. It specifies CASSFGGAEGKLFF.

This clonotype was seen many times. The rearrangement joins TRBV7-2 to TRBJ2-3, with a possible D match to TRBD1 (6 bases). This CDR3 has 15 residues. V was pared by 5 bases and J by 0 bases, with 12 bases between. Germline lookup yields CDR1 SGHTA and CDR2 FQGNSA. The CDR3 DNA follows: TGTGCCAGCAGCGAACAGGGTACGAGCACAGATACGCAGTATTTT. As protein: CASSEQGTSTDTQYF.

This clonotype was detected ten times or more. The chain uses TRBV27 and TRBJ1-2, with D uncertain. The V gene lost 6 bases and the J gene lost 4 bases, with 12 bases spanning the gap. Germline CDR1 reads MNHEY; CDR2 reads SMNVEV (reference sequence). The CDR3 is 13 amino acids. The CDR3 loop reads CASRTSGFYGYTF. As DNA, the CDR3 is TGTGCCAGCAGGACCTCTGGCTTCTATGGCTACACCTTC.

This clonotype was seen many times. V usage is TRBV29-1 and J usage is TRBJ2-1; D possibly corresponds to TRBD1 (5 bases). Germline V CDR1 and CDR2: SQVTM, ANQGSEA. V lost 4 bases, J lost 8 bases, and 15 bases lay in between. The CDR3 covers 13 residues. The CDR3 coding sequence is TGCAGCGTTGGCAGGGCCTACAAAGATGAGCAGTTCTTC. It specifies CSVGRAYKDEQFF.

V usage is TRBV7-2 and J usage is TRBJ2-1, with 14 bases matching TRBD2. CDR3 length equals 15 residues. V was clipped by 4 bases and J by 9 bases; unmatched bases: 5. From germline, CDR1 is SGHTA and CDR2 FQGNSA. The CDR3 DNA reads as TGTGCCAGCAGCTCTCGACTAGCGGGGGGGCCTGAGCAGTTCTTC. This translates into CASSSRLAGGPEQFF.

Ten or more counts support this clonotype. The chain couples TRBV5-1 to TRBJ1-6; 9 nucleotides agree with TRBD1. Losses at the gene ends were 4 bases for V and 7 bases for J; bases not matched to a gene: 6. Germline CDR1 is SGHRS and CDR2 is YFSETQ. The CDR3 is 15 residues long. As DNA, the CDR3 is TGCGCCAGCAGCCGGGGGACAGGGAACAATTCACCCCTCCACTTT. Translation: CASSRGTGNNSPLHF.

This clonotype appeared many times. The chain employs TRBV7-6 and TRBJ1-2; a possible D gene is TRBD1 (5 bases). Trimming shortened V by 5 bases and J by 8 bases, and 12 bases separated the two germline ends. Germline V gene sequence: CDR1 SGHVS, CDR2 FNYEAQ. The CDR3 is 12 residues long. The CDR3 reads CASSQGVGGYTF. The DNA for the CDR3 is TGTGCCAGCAGCCAAGGGGTTGGGGGCTACACCTTC.

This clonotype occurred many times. CDR3 nucleotide sequence: TGTGCCAGCAGCCAAGATACGTTGGGAGCTCAGCCCCAGCATTTT. Its protein product is CASSQDTLGAQPQHF. The rearrangement joins TRBV4-2 to TRBJ1-5; D not resolved. V lost 0 bases and J lost 6, with 12 bases in between. From germline, CDR1 is LGHNA and CDR2 YNFKEQ. This CDR3 comprises 15 residues.

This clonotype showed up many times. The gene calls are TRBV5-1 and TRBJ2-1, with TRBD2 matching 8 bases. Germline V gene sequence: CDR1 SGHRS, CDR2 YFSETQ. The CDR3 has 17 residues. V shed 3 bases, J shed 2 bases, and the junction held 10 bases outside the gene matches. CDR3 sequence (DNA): TGCGCCAGCAGCTCTATCTTAGCGGGACCGGCCTACAATGAGCAGTTCTTC. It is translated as CASSSILAGPAYNEQFF.

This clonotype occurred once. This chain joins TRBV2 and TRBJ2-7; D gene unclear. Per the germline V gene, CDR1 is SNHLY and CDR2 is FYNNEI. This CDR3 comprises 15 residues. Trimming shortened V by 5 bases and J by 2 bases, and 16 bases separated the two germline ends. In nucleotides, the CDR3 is TGTGCCAGCAGTCCGATCTCAAACCCGGCCTACGAGCAGTACTTC. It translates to CASSPISNPAYEQYF.

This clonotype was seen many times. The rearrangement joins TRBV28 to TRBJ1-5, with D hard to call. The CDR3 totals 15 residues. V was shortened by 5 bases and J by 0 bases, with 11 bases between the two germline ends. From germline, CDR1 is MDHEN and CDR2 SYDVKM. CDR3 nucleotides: TGTGCCAGCAGTCCGGTTGGATATAGCAATCAGCCCCAGCATTTT. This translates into CASSPVGYSNQPQHF.

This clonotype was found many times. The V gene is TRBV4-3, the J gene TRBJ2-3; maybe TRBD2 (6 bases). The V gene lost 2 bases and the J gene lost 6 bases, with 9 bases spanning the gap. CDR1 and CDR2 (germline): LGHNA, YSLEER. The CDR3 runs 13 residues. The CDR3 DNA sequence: TGCGCCAGCAGCCAAAGGGACTCTGATACGCAGTATTTT. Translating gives CASSQRDSDTQYF.

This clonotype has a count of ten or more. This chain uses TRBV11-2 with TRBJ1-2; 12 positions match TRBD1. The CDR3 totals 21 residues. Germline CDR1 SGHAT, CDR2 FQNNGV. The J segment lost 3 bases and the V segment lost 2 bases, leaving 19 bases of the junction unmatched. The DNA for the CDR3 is TGTGCCAGCAGCTTATTACCGGCGTTCCGGGACAGGGGGCAGAGAGACTATGGCTACACCTTC. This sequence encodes CASSLLPAFRDRGQRDYGYTF. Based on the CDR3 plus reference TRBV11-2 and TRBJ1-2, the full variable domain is EAGVAQSPRYKIIEKRQSVAFWCNPISGHATLYWYQQILGQGPKLLIQFQNNGVVDDSQLPKDRFSAERLKGVDSTLKIQPAKLEDSAVYLCASSLLPAFRDRGQRDYGYTFGSGTRLTVV.

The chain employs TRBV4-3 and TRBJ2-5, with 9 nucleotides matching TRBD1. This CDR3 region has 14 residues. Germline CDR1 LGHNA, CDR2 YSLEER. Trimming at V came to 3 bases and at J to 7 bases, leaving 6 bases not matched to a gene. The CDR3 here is CASSQNRGLGTQYF. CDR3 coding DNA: TGCGCCAGCAGCCAGAACAGGGGGCTTGGGACCCAGTACTTC.

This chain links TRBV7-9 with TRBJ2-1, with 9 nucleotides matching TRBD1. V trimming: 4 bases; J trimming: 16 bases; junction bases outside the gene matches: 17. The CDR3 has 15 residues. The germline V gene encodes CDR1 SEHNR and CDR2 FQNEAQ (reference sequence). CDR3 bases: TGTGCCAGCAGCTCCCGGGACAGGGCCCAAAGTTCCAAATTCTTC. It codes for CASSSRDRAQSSKFF.

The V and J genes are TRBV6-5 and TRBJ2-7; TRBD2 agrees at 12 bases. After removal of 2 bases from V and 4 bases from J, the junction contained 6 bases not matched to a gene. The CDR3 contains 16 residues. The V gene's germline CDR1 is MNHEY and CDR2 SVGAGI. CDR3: CASSYPRLAGDYEQYF. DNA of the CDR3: TGTGCCAGCAGTTACCCTAGACTAGCGGGAGATTACGAGCAGTACTTC.

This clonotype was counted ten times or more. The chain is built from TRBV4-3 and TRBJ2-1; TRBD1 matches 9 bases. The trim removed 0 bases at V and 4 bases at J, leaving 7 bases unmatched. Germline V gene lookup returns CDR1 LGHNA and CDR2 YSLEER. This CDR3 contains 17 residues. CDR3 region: CASSQDDPGQGYNEQFF. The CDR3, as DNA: TGCGCCAGCAGCCAAGACGATCCGGGACAGGGTTACAATGAGCAGTTCTTC.

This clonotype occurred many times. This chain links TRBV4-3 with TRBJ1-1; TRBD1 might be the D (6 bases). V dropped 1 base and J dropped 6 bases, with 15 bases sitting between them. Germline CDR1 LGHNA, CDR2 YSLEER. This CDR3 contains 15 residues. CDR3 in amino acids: CASSQGWGQGAEAFF. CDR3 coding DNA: TGCGCCAGCAGCCAAGGTTGGGGGCAGGGAGCTGAAGCTTTCTTT.

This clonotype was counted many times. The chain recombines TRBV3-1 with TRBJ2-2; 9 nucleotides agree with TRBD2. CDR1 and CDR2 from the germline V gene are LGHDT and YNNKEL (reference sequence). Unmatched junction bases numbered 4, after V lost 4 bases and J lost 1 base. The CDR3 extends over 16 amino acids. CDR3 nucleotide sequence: TGTGCCAGCAGCCCGTTAGCGGGAGAGAACACCGGGGAGCTGTTTTTT. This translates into CASSPLAGENTGELFF.

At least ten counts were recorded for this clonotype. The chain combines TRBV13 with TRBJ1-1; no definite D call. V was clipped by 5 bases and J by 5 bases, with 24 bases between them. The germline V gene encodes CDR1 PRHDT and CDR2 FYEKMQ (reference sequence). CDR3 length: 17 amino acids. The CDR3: CASSQSGWLTDRTEAFF. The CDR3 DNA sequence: TGTGCCAGCAGCCAAAGCGGGTGGTTAACGGATCGTACTGAAGCTTTCTTT.

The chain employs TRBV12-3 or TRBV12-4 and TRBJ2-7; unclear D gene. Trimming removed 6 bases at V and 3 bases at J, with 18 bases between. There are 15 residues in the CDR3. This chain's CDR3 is CASSFRRVRGYEQYF. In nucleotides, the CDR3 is TGTGCCAGCAGCTTCCGTAGGGTTCGAGGCTACGAGCAGTACTTC.

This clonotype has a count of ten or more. This CDR3 is CASSVASGNEKLFF. The DNA of the CDR3 is TGTGCCAGCAGCGTAGCGTCGGGTAATGAAAAACTGTTTTTT. The chain employs TRBV9 and TRBJ1-4, with D hard to call. The germline gives CDR1 SGDLS, CDR2 YYNGEE. The CDR3 runs to 14 residues. Trimming removed 0 bases at V and 4 bases at J, with 7 bases between.

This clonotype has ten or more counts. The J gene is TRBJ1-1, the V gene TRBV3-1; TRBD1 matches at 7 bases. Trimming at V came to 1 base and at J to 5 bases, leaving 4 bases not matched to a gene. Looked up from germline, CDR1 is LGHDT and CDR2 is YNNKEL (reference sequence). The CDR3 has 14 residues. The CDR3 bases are TGTGCCAGCAGCCAAGGGCAGGGGGAAACTGAAGCTTTCTTT. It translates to CASSQGQGETEAFF.